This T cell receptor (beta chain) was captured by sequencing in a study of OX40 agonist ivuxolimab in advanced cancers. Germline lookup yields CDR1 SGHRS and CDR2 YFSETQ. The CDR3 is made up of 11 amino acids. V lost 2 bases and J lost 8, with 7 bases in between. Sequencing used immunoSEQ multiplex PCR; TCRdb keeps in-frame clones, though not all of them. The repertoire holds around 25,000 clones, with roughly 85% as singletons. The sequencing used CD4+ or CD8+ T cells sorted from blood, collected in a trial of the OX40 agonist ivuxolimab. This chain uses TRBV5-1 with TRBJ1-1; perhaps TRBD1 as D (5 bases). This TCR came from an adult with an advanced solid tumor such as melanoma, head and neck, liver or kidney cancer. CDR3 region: CASSFGGEAFF. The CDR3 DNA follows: TGCGCCAGCAGCTTTGGGGGAGAAGCTTTCTTT.